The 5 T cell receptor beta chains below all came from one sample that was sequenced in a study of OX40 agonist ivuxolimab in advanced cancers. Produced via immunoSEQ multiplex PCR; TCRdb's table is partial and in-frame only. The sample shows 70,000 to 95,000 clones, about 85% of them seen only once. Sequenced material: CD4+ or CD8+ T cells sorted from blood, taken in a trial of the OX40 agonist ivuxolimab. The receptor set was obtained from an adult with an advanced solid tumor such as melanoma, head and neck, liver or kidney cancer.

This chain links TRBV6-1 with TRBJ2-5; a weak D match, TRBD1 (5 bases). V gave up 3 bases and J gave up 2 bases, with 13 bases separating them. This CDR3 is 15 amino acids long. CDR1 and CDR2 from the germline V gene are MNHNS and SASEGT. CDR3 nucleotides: TGTGCCAGCAGTGAGGGGCCCTACTCTCAAGAGACCCAGTACTTC. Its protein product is CASSEGPYSQETQYF.

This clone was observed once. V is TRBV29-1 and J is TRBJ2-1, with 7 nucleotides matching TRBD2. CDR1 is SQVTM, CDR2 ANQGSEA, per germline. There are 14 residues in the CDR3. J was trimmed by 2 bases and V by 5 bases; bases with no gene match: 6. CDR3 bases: TGCAGCGTTCCACCTAGCGGAACCTACAATGAGCAGTTCTTC. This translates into CSVPPSGTYNEQFF.

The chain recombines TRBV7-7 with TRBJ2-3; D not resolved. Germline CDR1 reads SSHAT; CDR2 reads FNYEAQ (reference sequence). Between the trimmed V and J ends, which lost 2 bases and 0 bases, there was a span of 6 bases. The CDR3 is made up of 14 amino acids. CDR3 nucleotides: TGTGCCAGCAGCTTAAGTCTGAGCACAGATACGCAGTATTTT. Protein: CASSLSLSTDTQYF.

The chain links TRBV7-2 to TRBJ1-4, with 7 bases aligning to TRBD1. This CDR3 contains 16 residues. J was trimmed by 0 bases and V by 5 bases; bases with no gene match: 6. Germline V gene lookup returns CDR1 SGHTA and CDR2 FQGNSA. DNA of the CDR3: TGTGCCAGCAGCCCAGAGACAGGGACAACTAATGAAAAACTGTTTTTT. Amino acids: CASSPETGTTNEKLFF.

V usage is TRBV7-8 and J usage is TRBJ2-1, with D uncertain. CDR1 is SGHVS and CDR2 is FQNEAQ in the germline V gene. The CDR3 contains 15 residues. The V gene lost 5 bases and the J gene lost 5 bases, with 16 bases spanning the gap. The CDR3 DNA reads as TGTGCCAGCAGCCGCACGAAAAATCTGGACAATGAGCAGTTCTTC. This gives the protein CASSRTKNLDNEQFF.